This T cell receptor (beta chain) was sequenced in a study of human CD8 memory T cell subsets. This clonotype is labeled medium-sized (0.01 to 0.1%) based on frequency. Extraction drew RNA from duplicate vials of approximately 150,000 sorted CD8+ T cells for each subset. There are 16 residues in the CDR3. Germline loops: CDR1 SQVTM, CDR2 ANQGSEA. Researchers made TCR beta libraries via UMI-labeled 5' RACE. No DNA is given; TCRdb re-called the 5' RACE reads and lists each CDR3 protein once. The sample totals about 11,000 distinct CDR3 sequences. This TCR was recovered from a human donor in good health. Material for sequencing was CD8+ T cells from PBMCs. The V and J genes are TRBV29-1 and TRBJ2-1. CDR3 in amino acids: CSVEGLSLSSYNEQFF.